One sample yielded the 17 T cell receptor beta chains listed below, sequenced in a study of response to subunit inactivated influenza vaccine. TCRdb re-analysed the RT-PCR reads in MiXCR, keeping a single row per CDR3 protein. The sample yields 150,000 to 200,000 distinct CDR3 sequences, over 9.5% seen once. The same sample was also used in a study of T cells expressing NK-cell markers. That report notes: Generation of TCR beta cDNA was performed by 5'RACE template switching incorporating UMIs.

This sample comprised CD8+ T cells sorted from PBMCs, obtained 11 to 12 days after vaccination. The receptors stem from a man between 45 and 60 years old who received an inactivated influenza vaccine.

In this sample, this clonotype turned up a few times. This chain links TRBV4-2 with TRBJ2-7; 10 bases align to TRBD1. The V gene's germline CDR1 is LGHNA and CDR2 YNFKEQ. CDR3 length equals 16 residues. V was clipped by 3 bases and J by 5 bases; unmatched bases: 10. The CDR3 region has the DNA TGTGCCAGCAGCCAGAGCACCGGGACAGGGGTAAACGAGCAGTACTTC. It codes for CASSQSTGTGVNEQYF.

This clonotype was counted only a few times. The J gene is TRBJ2-2, the V gene TRBV4-3; the D gene is possibly TRBD1 (5 bases). V lost 3 bases, J lost 0 bases, and 11 bases lay in between. There are 16 residues in the CDR3. Germline V gives CDR1 LGHNA, CDR2 YSLEER. The CDR3 DNA is TGCGCCAGCAGCCAGACAGACCTCCCGAACACCGGGGAGCTGTTTTTT. Encoded protein: CASSQTDLPNTGELFF.

J is TRBJ2-2 and V is TRBV4-2; 9 nucleotides match TRBD2. This CDR3 has 18 amino acids. After removal of 0 bases from V and 4 bases from J, the junction contained 9 bases not matched to a gene. The germline V gene encodes CDR1 LGHNA and CDR2 YNFKEQ. CDR3 sequence reads: CASSQDLRGGAFTGELFF. The CDR3 bases are TGTGCCAGCAGCCAAGATTTGCGCGGGGGGGCGTTCACCGGGGAGCTGTTTTTT.

This clonotype occurred many times. The rearrangement joins TRBV29-1 to TRBJ2-6; no firm D call. The V gene lost 2 bases and the J gene lost 0 bases, with 5 bases spanning the gap. From germline, CDR1 is SQVTM and CDR2 ANQGSEA. The CDR3 contains 14 residues. CDR3 residues: CSVETYSGANVLTF. DNA of the CDR3: TGCAGCGTTGAAACTTACTCTGGGGCCAACGTCCTGACTTTC.

The chain couples TRBV20-1 to TRBJ1-5; TRBD1 agrees at 10 bases. Per germline, CDR1 DFQATT and CDR2 SNEGSKA (reference sequence). The CDR3 sequence is 16 residues long. The trim removed 6 bases at V and 6 bases at J, leaving 14 bases unmatched. CDR3 in amino acids: CSAGTGEHGGPQPQHF. For the CDR3, the DNA is TGCAGTGCCGGGACAGGGGAGCACGGGGGGCCTCAGCCCCAGCATTTT.

This clonotype was found many times. The rearrangement uses TRBV27 and TRBJ2-1; tentative D call: TRBD1 (6 bases). Trimming removed 6 bases at V and 3 bases at J, with 15 bases between. The CDR3 extends over 15 amino acids. CDR1 and CDR2 (germline): MNHEY, SMNVEV (reference sequence). The CDR3 DNA follows: TGTGCCAGCAGGAAACAGGGTGGGTTCTACAATGAGCAGTTCTTC. This encodes CASRKQGGFYNEQFF.

This clonotype was counted between two and nine times. The rearrangement joins TRBV28 to TRBJ1-4; perhaps TRBD1 as D (5 bases). V was clipped by 3 bases and J by 5 bases, with 10 bases between them. In germline, CDR1 is MDHEN, CDR2 SYDVKM. The CDR3 consists of 14 residues. CDR3 protein: CASSFQGPNEKLFF. CDR3 DNA: TGTGCCAGCAGTTTTCAGGGACCCAATGAAAAACTGTTTTTT.

This clonotype was seen more than once but under ten times. V gene TRBV29-1 combines with J gene TRBJ1-2, with 10 positions matching TRBD1. This CDR3 region has 14 residues. The V gene's germline CDR1 is SQVTM and CDR2 ANQGSEA. V lost 4 bases to trimming and J lost 2 bases; unmatched junction nucleotides: 4. The CDR3 is CSVAEGQGNYGYTF. CDR3 sequence (DNA): TGCAGCGTTGCCGAGGGACAGGGGAACTATGGCTACACCTTC. Full variable domain (outside the CDR3, taken from reference TRBV29-1 and TRBJ1-2): SAVISQKPSRDICQRGTSLTIQCQVDSQVTMMFWYRQQPGQSLTLIATANQGSEATYESGFVIDKFPISRPNLTFSTLTVSNMSPEDSSIYLCSVAEGQGNYGYTFGSGTRLTVV.

This chain joins TRBV25-1 and TRBJ2-1; possibly TRBD2 for D (5 bases). The germline V gene has CDR1 MGHDK and CDR2 SYGVNS. With 3 bases removed from V and 10 bases from J, the gap between germline ends came to 7 bases. The CDR3 sequence is 11 residues long. The CDR3 coding sequence is TGTGCCAGCAGTGAGGGAGAAGAGCAGTTCTTC. This sequence encodes CASSEGEEQFF.

The chain has TRBV28 and TRBJ2-1; D unclear. The CDR3 extends over 15 amino acids. The V end lost 1 base, the J end lost 7 bases, and 14 bases lay between the germline ends. Per germline, CDR1 MDHEN and CDR2 SYDVKM. In DNA form, the CDR3 reads TGTGCCAGCAGTTTATCGGACGCTTTCGGGAATGAGCAGTTCTTC. Its protein is CASSLSDAFGNEQFF.

This clonotype has a count of ten or more. This rearrangement joins TRBV29-1 to TRBJ2-3; D gene uncertain. The CDR3 is 16 amino acids. Germline V CDR1 and CDR2: SQVTM, ANQGSEA. V was shortened by 1 base and J by 5 bases, with 19 bases between the two germline ends. The CDR3: CSVEVILETQGDTQYF. The CDR3 coding sequence is TGCAGCGTTGAAGTGATCCTCGAGACTCAAGGAGATACGCAGTATTTT.

V usage is TRBV6-5 and J usage is TRBJ2-1; D unclear. The germline gives CDR1 MNHEY, CDR2 SVGAGI. This CDR3 spans 12 amino acids. With 5 bases removed from V and 9 bases from J, the gap between germline ends came to 11 bases. As DNA, the CDR3 is TGTGCCAGCAGTCCTATAACCGGTGAGCAGTTCTTC. Translated: CASSPITGEQFF.

The chain carries TRBV29-1 and TRBJ2-1, with D hard to call. Germline values: CDR1 SQVTM, CDR2 ANQGSEA. V lost 7 bases and J 4 bases, leaving 17 bases between the germline ends. This CDR3 is built from 14 residues. Written as DNA, the CDR3 is TGCAGCGCCGAAAGACTGCTCACTTACAATGAGCAGTTCTTC. This gives the protein CSAERLLTYNEQFF.

The chain is built from TRBV14 and TRBJ2-1, with TRBD2 matching 7 bases. This CDR3 is 19 amino acids long. CDR1 is SGHDN and CDR2 is FVKESK in the germline V gene. Unmatched junction bases numbered 18, after V lost 0 bases and J lost 7 bases. In nucleotides, the CDR3 is TGTGCCAGCAGCCAAGATATTAGCGGGTCACACCTCGTCTATAATGAGCAGTTCTTC. Encoded protein: CASSQDISGSHLVYNEQFF.

This clonotype was seen only a few times. V gene TRBV4-1 combines with J gene TRBJ2-1, with 8 bases fitting TRBD2. Trimming at V came to 2 bases and at J to 3 bases, leaving 6 bases not matched to a gene. The CDR3 length is 16 residues. Germline loops: CDR1 MGHRA, CDR2 YSYEKL. CDR3 DNA: TGCGCCAGCAGCCAACCGGGACTAGGGGTCTACAATGAGCAGTTCTTC. Its protein is CASSQPGLGVYNEQFF.

The V call is TRBV6-5, the J call TRBJ2-1; TRBD1 matches 8 bases. V shed 4 bases, J shed 9 bases, and the junction held 5 bases outside the gene matches. The CDR3 covers 13 residues. Germline assignment: CDR1 MNHEY and CDR2 SVGAGI. CDR3 region: CASSSTGGTEQFF. The CDR3 DNA sequence: TGTGCCAGCAGTTCTACAGGGGGTACTGAGCAGTTCTTC.

In its sample, this clonotype was seen a few times. V usage is TRBV11-2 and J usage is TRBJ1-1; TRBD1 aligns across 7 bases. CDR3 length equals 21 residues. Germline CDR1 and CDR2: SGHAT and FQNNGV. The V gene end was trimmed by 5 bases and the J gene end by 0 bases; junction bases not matched to a gene: 24. The CDR3 sequence is CASSLQKTDRADSMMNTEAFF. CDR3 nucleotide sequence: TGTGCCAGCAGCCTACAGAAAACAGACAGGGCGGACAGTATGATGAACACTGAAGCTTTCTTT.